This section outlines one TCR beta chain sequence together with its context. This record belongs to a study of blood T cell repertoires in COVID-19. Overall study: PBMCs, B-cell-depleted T cells, or T cells were the source of the cDNA or gDNA that made up the material.

With 2 bases removed from V and 4 bases from J, the gap between germline ends came to 14 bases. Germline V CDR1 and CDR2: MNHEY, SVGAGI. This CDR3 has 15 residues. The repertoire was sequenced with immunoSEQ multiplex PCR; TCRdb's copy has only in-frame clones and lacks some. The data show under 300,000 clones, approximately 85% seen once. Participant age was roughly 18 to 89 years, and participants resided in fewer than 30 US areas. Each recovered donor of Cohort 3 presented with two negative PCRs, clearance, or symptom resolution. The receptor was derived from a woman aged 30 to 39 who had recovered from COVID-19. Sequencing input: PBMCs or T cells enriched from blood (not recorded which). This chain links TRBV6-5 with TRBJ1-2; D might be TRBD1 (5 bases). This CDR3 is CASSYPKGQTYGYTF. CDR3 DNA sequence: TGTGCCAGCAGTTACCCGAAGGGGCAGACCTATGGCTACACCTTC.